This T cell receptor beta chain was identified in a study of regulatory T cells in long-lasting Graves disease (dated by TCRdb to the early 2020s). About the investigation overall: Antithyroid drugs had been taken for less than 3 months by newly diagnosed Graves' disease patients. Patients with persistent Graves' disease were compared with patients with newly diagnosed Graves' disease using TCR sequencing and RNA sequencing of peripheral blood. The study was conducted in China and was registered as a clinical trial. TCR sequencing covered 13 persistent and around 20 newly diagnosed Graves' disease patients, 33 samples in total. Summary of the overall study and its limitations: More public clonotypes were shared among persistent patients (roughly 2,900) than among newly diagnosed patients (roughly 1,000). Sequencing and analysis were limited to the TCR beta chain. The study examined only peripheral blood because the primary lesion, thyroid tissue, could not be accessed. Compared with newly diagnosed patients, persistent Graves' disease patients had lower TCR Shannon entropy and fewer highly expanded clones, which suggests clonal expansion. Persistent disease showed preferential use of TRBV28, TRBJ1-2 and TRBJ2-5, whereas newly diagnosed disease favored TRBV20-1 and TRBJ2-1. The authors noted that the small sample size was a limitation that may lower accuracy.

The germline V gene supplies CDR1 MDHEN and CDR2 SYDVKM. V ends up 2 bases short and J 4 bases short, with an unmatched junction base count of 5. The CDR3 sequence holds 15 residues, the cysteine and phenylalanine included. Only the CDR3 part of the read is kept: 45 bases, read in frame from the first base. This clonotype was recorded many times. Its antigen remains undetermined. No base-level quality is on record; no much larger clone is a single base apart. Library generation was performed with multiplex PCR. Sequencing used an Illumina HiSeq 4000. CDR3 regions were amplified by Arm-PCR with iRepertoire HTBI primers to construct TCR beta libraries. PCR products were gel purified before sequencing. From the authors' description of their analysis: A total of roughly 58 TRBV and some 15 TRBJ segments were identified across samples and were used for gene usage analysis of CDR3 amino acid clonotypes. Filtered high-quality paired reads were merged into contigs using COPE and FqMerger. BLAST was used to align contigs to IMGT TRBV, TRBD and TRBJ reference genes, with CDR3 defined following IMGT. Any clonotype with a frequency above 0.1% was classified as a highly expanded clone. Shannon entropy served as the measure of repertoire diversity, while the Gini coefficient captured V-J evenness. Clonotypes shared by more than one individual were considered public. The raw public reads went through TCRdb reprocessing: fastp at Q25, MiXCR clone calling, in-frame beta chains kept. Entries that share a CDR3 protein sequence are merged under the most common genes and DNA. TCRdb, not the authors, supplied the V and J calls. This sample is represented by 370,000 or so distinct CDR3 sequences; around 15% of them were singletons. The ten largest make up just over 20% of the sample.

Sample time point, as interpreted from the label and publication: newly diagnosed GD, antithyroid drugs for less than 3 months. For both TCR sequencing and RNA sequencing, RNA was extracted from PBMCs using TRIzol. The diagnosis of Graves' disease was made according to American Thyroid Association guidelines. Patients for the study were recruited at an endocrinology department in Xi'an, China. Each patient gave 7.5 to 10 milliliters of peripheral blood, collected in an EDTA anticoagulant tube. Ficoll Paque Plus density gradient separation was used to isolate PBMCs, and no additional T cell sorting was done. An Agilent 2100 Bioanalyzer and agarose gel were used to check RNA quality, and a NanoDrop 2000 was used to measure RNA concentration. This sample was also put to use in a study of T cells in Graves' hyperthyroidism and ophthalmopathy. As that second study puts it: Stable Graves' hyperthyroidism was defined as the absence of progression to ophthalmopathy over 18 months of follow-up. Hyperthyroidism patients were newly diagnosed, with disease duration under 2 months, and aged 18 to 65 years. The study excluded patients with uncontrolled infections, other autoimmune diseases, pregnancy or lactation. Clinical symptoms, serum thyroxine and TRAb, thyroid ultrasound, and orbital computed tomography formed the basis for the diagnoses. The first round of RT-PCR for the TCR CDR3 was performed with the HTBI primer set and the Qiagen OneStep RT-PCR kit. Most expanded thyroid clonotypes (frequency above 0.001) were also found in blood, which suggests that blood repertoires may mirror thyroid immune responses. Ophthalmopathy was separated from stable hyperthyroidism by a 13 V-J signature model, with approximately 90% sensitivity and 81% to 82% specificity obtained in cross-validation and 80%/75% obtained in testing. In validation, progression to ophthalmopathy was predicted by the model with nearly 71% sensitivity and 72.22% specificity, a median of 6.5 months before onset. To identify distinguishing TCR V-J signatures, a discovery cohort of around 98 patients was used, comprising some 43 with Graves' ophthalmopathy and 57 with stable Graves' hyperthyroidism. Whether ophthalmopathy could be predicted prospectively was tested in an independent validation cohort made up of 18 to 20 hyperthyroidism patients plus 17 patients who later progressed to ophthalmopathy. The 80 to 100 discovery patients were randomly divided into training and test sets at a 7:3 ratio. In addition, the study compared T-cell repertoires in thyroid tissue and in blood from a handful of Graves' hyperthyroidism patients. After blood sampling, hyperthyroidism patients were treated with methimazole at a starting dose of 30 mg daily, and ophthalmopathy patients were treated with high-dose intravenous methylprednisolone. The libraries were constructed in a second round of multiplex PCR and then size-selected and purified. The libraries were sequenced on an Illumina HiSeq2000 using paired-end 100 bp reads. SOAPnuke was used to process the raw data, removing reads that contained adapters or uncalled bases, had a mean Phred below 15, or lacked an exact match to the constant primer or identifier. High-quality paired reads were merged with COPE v1.2.5, and unique nucleotide sequences were defined as clonotypes. MiTCR v1.1 was used to align the clonotypes against IMGT TRBV, TRBD and TRBJ reference segments. The analysis included only V-J combinations with a frequency above 0.0001, which together covered approximately 99% of the repertoires. The TCS score was defined as F50 (clonal expansion) divided by E x V (chaos), with BLOSUM62-based TCRdist calculated between CDR3 peptides within each V-J. Welch's t-statistics and random forest reduced 500 to 550 V-J features to 10 to 15, which were used in a naive Bayes classifier (R e1071). Sample size was not statistically predetermined, and blinding of investigators to group allocation was not performed. According to the paper, TCR Vbeta CDR3 sequencing was carried out on roughly 130 peripheral blood samples, which came from under 50 ophthalmopathy, roughly 75 hyperthyroidism and around 17 progressor patients.

The chain employs TRBV28 and TRBJ2-1, and 7 bases in between align with TRBD1. The material was peripheral blood mononuclear cells (PBMCs), obtained at new diagnosis, from a patient treated with antithyroid drugs. The source is a woman aged 18-29 years with Graves disease. Donor details come from another sample of the same person, matched by shared clones. The CDR3 reads as follows: CASSLLAGGYNEQFF. The DNA sequence follows: TGTGCCAGCAGTTTACTGGCAGGGGGTTACAATGAGCAGTTCTTC.